This is a list of T cell receptor beta chains from one sample in a study of shared clonotypes between healthy human individuals. Profiling relied on immunoSEQ multiplex PCR, and the TCRdb table lists in-frame clones only, not all of them. The data contain roughly 2.6 million clones, approximately 94% of them singletons. Sequences were obtained from naive CD4+ T cells sorted from blood. These receptors all come from a man younger than 35 in good health. The CDR3 runs from the conserved cysteine through the conserved F or W. The order of the fields is V gene, CDR3 protein.

V: TRBV29-1; CDR3: CSVHPDPTNTGELFF
V: TRBV28; CDR3: CASSLGGGPYNEQFF
V: TRBV10-3; CDR3: CATNSGGGSYNEQFF
V: TRBV9; CDR3: CASSVEQGNTDTQYF
V: TRBV11-3; CDR3: CASSGGYQETQYF
V: TRBV15; CDR3: CATSRRLSVSGANVLTF
V: TRBV28; CDR3: CAPIGSKWGGSADTQYF
V: TRBV10-1; CDR3: CASSERGNTDTQYF
V: TRBV2; CDR3: CASRRPLNTEAFF
V: TRBV18; CDR3: CASSREGGETQYF
V: TRBV6-5; CDR3: CAEGRQGSYGYTF
V: TRBV19; CDR3: CASSNSGAQKNIQYF
V: TRBV7-2; CDR3: CASSLGLAGTDTQYF
V: TRBV9; CDR3: CASSAGQGLSYQETQYF
V: TRBV7-2; CDR3: CASSSSGGSYNEQFF
V: TRBV6-5; CDR3: CASRFDTSSYNEQFF
V: TRBV27; CDR3: CASAFRGVVGELFF
V: TRBV7-2; CDR3: CASSLDPQVGEQYF
V: TRBV5-6; CDR3: CASSFGLAGLDTQYF
V: TRBV2; CDR3: CASRQTGARTEAFF
V: TRBV5-1; CDR3: CASSIGQGSNSPLHF
V: TRBV11-2; CDR3: CASSKTSGSNTGELFF
V: TRBV7-6; CDR3: CASSLGWGDEQYF
V: TRBV10-1; CDR3: CASSEVSPDTQYF
V: TRBV10-3; CDR3: CAISETSGGGYNEQFF
V: TRBV2; CDR3: CASSELETDTQYF